The 3 T cell receptor beta chains below were found in one sample sequenced in a study of patients and donors after allogeneic stem cell transplantation. One entry per CDR3 protein, called by TCRdb with MiXCR from the RT-PCR reads. The sample contains about 230,000 distinct CDR3 sequences, roughly 13% of which appear only once. Sequences were obtained from blood, either unsorted or a sorted T cell fraction (not recorded which). The receptors were sampled from a human donor who was either an allogeneic HSCT recipient or a stem cell or donor lymphocyte infusion donor (not recorded which). It is not recorded whose cells these are; they may come from a transplant donor.

This clonotype was found a few times. The chain uses TRBV3-1 and TRBJ1-1, with 7 bases lining up with TRBD1. The CDR3 is 15 amino acids. Trimming took 1 base from V and 0 from J; bases not matched to a gene: 2. Germline V gene lookup returns CDR1 LGHDT and CDR2 YNNKEL (reference sequence). The CDR3 DNA is TGTGCCAGCAGCCAAGGACAGGGAATGAACACTGAAGCTTTCTTT. Translated, it gives CASSQGQGMNTEAFF.

This chain uses TRBV12-5 with TRBJ1-5; D gene uncertain. The V gene lost 0 bases and the J gene lost 2 bases, with 11 bases spanning the gap. CDR3 length equals 16 residues. Germline CDR1 LGHNT, CDR2 FRNRAP. CDR3 loop: CASGLVQSWGNQPQHF. CDR3 DNA sequence: TGTGCTAGTGGTTTGGTCCAGAGTTGGGGCAATCAGCCCCAGCATTTT. Drawing the rest from reference TRBV12-5 and TRBJ1-5, the complete variable domain is DARVTQTPRHKVTEMGQEVTMRCQPILGHNTVFWYRQTMMQGLELLAYFRNRAPLDDSGMPKDRFSAEMPDATLATLKIQPSEPRDSAVYFCASGLVQSWGNQPQHFGDGTRLSIL.

This chain joins TRBV12-3 or TRBV12-4 and TRBJ2-7; no definite D call. This CDR3 has 13 residues. Deletions cut 2 bases from V and 2 bases from J, with 7 bases between. The CDR3 DNA sequence: TGTGCCAGCAGTTTAACCAAGGCCTACGAGCAGTACTTC. This translates into CASSLTKAYEQYF.